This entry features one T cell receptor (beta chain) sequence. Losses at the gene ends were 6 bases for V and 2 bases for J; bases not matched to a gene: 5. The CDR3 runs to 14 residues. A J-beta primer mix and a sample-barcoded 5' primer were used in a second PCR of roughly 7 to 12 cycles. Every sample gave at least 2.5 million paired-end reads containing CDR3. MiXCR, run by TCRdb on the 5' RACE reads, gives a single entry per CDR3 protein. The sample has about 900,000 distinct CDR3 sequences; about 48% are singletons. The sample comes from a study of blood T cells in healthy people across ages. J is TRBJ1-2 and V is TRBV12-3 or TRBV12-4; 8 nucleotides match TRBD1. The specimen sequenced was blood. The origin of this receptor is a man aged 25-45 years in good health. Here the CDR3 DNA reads TGTGCCAGCAGCCGGGACAGGCAAAACTATGGCTACACCTTC. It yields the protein CASSRDRQNYGYTF.